The present T cell receptor (beta chain) was sequenced within a study of T cells in Graves' hyperthyroidism and ophthalmopathy. This clonotype was counted between two and nine times. V lost 6 bases to trimming and J lost 7 bases, with 16 bases between them. The CDR3 is 13 residues long. TCR beta CDR3 regions were amplified from RNA. Carried out on the TCR CDR3, a first-round RT-PCR used the HTBI primer set. TCRdb redid the calling of the multiplex PCR reads with MiXCR, one entry per CDR3 protein. The sample lists 280,000 or so distinct CDR3 sequences, approximately 14% occurring once. 10 ml of fresh peripheral blood supplied the PBMCs.

V gene TRBV12-3 or TRBV12-4 combines with J gene TRBJ2-7; D remains unclear. The sequencing input was blood. The sequence was obtained from a woman aged 50 to 60 with Graves' hyperthyroidism that later progressed to Graves' ophthalmopathy. Here the CDR3 DNA reads TGTGCCAGCAGCCCCAATGAATTCGCTGAGCAGTACTTC. Translation gives CASSPNEFAEQYF.